The 4 T cell receptor beta chains presented below share a single source sample, sequenced in a study of identical twins. TCRdb re-called the 5' RACE reads with MiXCR, one entry per CDR3 protein. Of more than 1.5 million distinct CDR3 sequences listed, around a third are singletons. The material sequenced was cord blood. The source of these receptors is a newborn girl in good health.

There are a few counts of this clonotype. V is TRBV7-2 and J is TRBJ2-3; TRBD1 or TRBD2 may be the D gene (5 bases each). From germline, CDR1 is SGHTA and CDR2 FQGNSA. The CDR3 is 19 residues long. Trimming took 1 base from V and 2 from J, leaving 22 bases between them. The CDR3, as DNA: TGTGCCAGCAGCTTAGGTTGGGCCGGGGCGGTTTTGCACACAGATACGCAGTATTTT. Amino acid sequence: CASSLGWAGAVLHTDTQYF.

This sequence joins TRBV5-1 and TRBJ2-7, with 9 positions matching TRBD2. This CDR3 spans 14 amino acids. Germline V gene data show CDR1 as SGHRS and CDR2 as YFSETQ. The ends lost 6 bases at V and 7 bases at J; junction bases unmatched: 11. The CDR3 sequence: CASTLAGGPEEQYF. CDR3 coding DNA: TGCGCCAGCACGCTCGCGGGGGGGCCGGAGGAGCAGTACTTC.

The chain recombines TRBV28 with TRBJ2-4; D is perhaps TRBD1 or TRBD2 (5 bases each). The V end was cut by 6 bases, the J end by 0 bases, with 12 bases between. This CDR3 spans 15 amino acids. CDR1 and CDR2 from the germline V gene are MDHEN and SYDVKM. The CDR3: CASSGVGVAKNIQYF. CDR3 DNA sequence: TGTGCCAGCAGCGGTGTGGGGGTAGCCAAAAACATTCAGTACTTC. The full variable domain, its missing parts supplied by reference TRBV28 and TRBJ2-4, is DVKVTQSSRYLVKRTGEKVFLECVQDMDHENMFWYRQDPGLGLRLIYFSYDVKMKEKGDIPEGYSVSREKKERFSLILESASTNQTSMYLCASSGVGVAKNIQYFGAGTRLSVL.

This clonotype was observed many times. The chain recombines TRBV5-1 with TRBJ2-1, with a possible D match to TRBD2 (5 bases). The CDR3 totals 14 residues. V was shortened by 2 bases and J by 1 base, with 7 bases between the two germline ends. In germline, CDR1 is SGHRS, CDR2 YFSETQ. CDR3 loop: CASSFGNSYNEQFF. CDR3 nucleotides: TGCGCCAGCAGCTTCGGGAATTCCTACAATGAGCAGTTCTTC.